A single sample gave rise to the 22 T cell receptor beta chains below, sequenced in a study of blood T cell repertoires in COVID-19 (dated by TCRdb to 2020 to 2021). To prepare the library, the immunoSEQ multiplex PCR assay was applied. This is the immuneACCESS table as TCRdb keeps it, with only in-frame sequences that have V and J called. A part of the clones is gone; compared with another copy, unresolved V genes explain less than half, and the rest is unexplained. The table for this sample lists roughly 71,000 clones; more than 70% of them were counted only once. The biggest ten clones account for around 9.5% of the sample. Sequenced material: peripheral blood. These receptors all stem from a man aged 45-65 years with active COVID-19.

The chain joins TRBV19 to TRBJ1-1; D may be TRBD1 (5 bases). The V gene's germline CDR1 is LNHDA and CDR2 SQIVND (reference sequence). Trimming removed 5 bases at V and 4 bases at J, with 11 bases between. The CDR3 totals 13 residues. The CDR3: CASSSQGGTEAFF. The CDR3 DNA sequence: TGTGCCAGTAGTTCCCAGGGTGGCACTGAAGCTTTCTTT.

V gene TRBV5-1 combines with J gene TRBJ2-1; 7 nucleotides match TRBD2. The CDR3 length is 15 residues. Germline CDR1 and CDR2: SGHRS and YFSETQ. The V gene end was trimmed by 4 bases and the J gene end by 5 bases; junction bases not matched to a gene: 9. The CDR3 DNA follows: TGCGCCAGCAGCCAAGACCCCGGGACTAACAATGAGCAGTTCTTC. Translated, it gives CASSQDPGTNNEQFF.

CDR3 region: CASRPLRTTSYEQYF. The CDR3, as DNA: TGTGCCAGCAGACCTCTGAGGACAACCTCCTACGAGCAGTACTTC. The V and J genes are TRBV21-1 and TRBJ2-7; TRBD1 reflects the table's D call only, with no check against the DNA. TRBV21-1 is a pseudogene locus. The CDR3 totals 15 residues.

The J gene is TRBJ2-2, the V gene TRBV7-9; the D is unclear. Germline-derived CDR1 and CDR2 are SEHNR and FQNEAQ (reference sequence). V was pared by 4 bases and J by 6 bases, with 6 bases between. The CDR3 covers 12 residues. CDR3 protein: CASSSGSGELFF. The CDR3 nucleotides read TGTGCCAGCAGCTCCGGGTCCGGGGAGCTGTTTTTT.

This clone was detected only once. The rearrangement links TRBV3-1 (or the pseudogene TRBV3-2) to TRBJ2-1; 7 nucleotides line up with TRBD2. The CDR3 sequence is 17 residues long. In germline, CDR1 is LGHDT, CDR2 YNNKEL (reference sequence). Unmatched junction bases numbered 9, after V lost 0 bases and J lost 4 bases. Written as DNA, the CDR3 is TGTGCCAGCAGCCAAGATGGCCGGACTAGTGTGTACAATGAGCAGTTCTTC. It translates to CASSQDGRTSVYNEQFF.

The count of this clone is one. The genes are TRBV7-9 and TRBJ2-7; maybe TRBD2 (5 bases). CDR1 SEHNR and CDR2 FQNEAQ come from the germline V gene (reference sequence). This CDR3 spans 12 amino acids. V lost 5 bases and J lost 7, with 12 bases in between. CDR3 sequence reads: CASSREWDEQYF. CDR3 in DNA: TGTGCCAGCAGCCGGGAATGGGATGAGCAGTACTTC.

The V and J genes are TRBV7-9 and TRBJ2-4; D not certain. Trimming shortened V by 8 bases and J by 8 bases, and 13 bases separated the two germline ends. Germline CDR1 and CDR2: SEHNR and FQNEAQ (reference sequence). This CDR3 is 12 amino acids long. The CDR3 coding sequence is TGTGCCAGCCGCCCTATAGAGTACATTCAGTACTTC. This encodes CASRPIEYIQYF.

The gene calls are TRBV7-6 and TRBJ2-1, with TRBD1 as a possible D gene (5 bases). This CDR3 has 13 amino acids. Trimming removed 5 bases from V and 3 bases from J, with 8 bases in between. Germline V gene lookup returns CDR1 SGHVS and CDR2 FNYEAQ. The CDR3 region is CASSKTGYNEQFF. In nucleotides, the CDR3 is TGTGCCAGCAGCAAAACAGGCTACAATGAGCAGTTCTTC.

This clone was seen only once. V gene TRBV19 combines with J gene TRBJ2-5; 10 nucleotides align to TRBD1. V lost 4 bases, J lost 5 bases, and 7 bases stayed unmatched. CDR1 and CDR2 from the germline V gene are LNHDA and SQIVND (reference sequence). The CDR3 is 15 residues long. CDR3 protein: CASSTSGTGAETQYF. The DNA for the CDR3 is TGTGCCAGTAGTACCTCCGGGACAGGGGCCGAGACCCAGTACTTC.

The V gene is TRBV5-1, the J gene TRBJ1-1, with D unclear. CDR3 length: 12 amino acids. The germline CDR1 and CDR2 sequences are SGHRS and YFSETQ. V was cut by 3 bases and J by 6 bases, with 9 bases left in between. The CDR3 sequence: CASSYSGAEAFF. The CDR3 bases are TGCGCCAGCAGCTACTCCGGGGCTGAAGCTTTCTTT.

This rearrangement joins TRBV7-9 to TRBJ2-3, with 9 positions matching TRBD2. The ends lost 3 bases at V and 3 bases at J; junction bases unmatched: 4. From germline, CDR1 is SEHNR and CDR2 FQNEAQ (reference sequence). The CDR3 contains 15 residues. For the CDR3, the DNA is TGTGCCAGCAGCTTCGCGGGACTAGCTACAGATACGCAGTATTTT. The encoded protein is CASSFAGLATDTQYF. The variable domain in full, completed from reference TRBV7-9 and TRBJ2-3, reads DTGVSQNPRHKITKRGQNVTFRCDPISEHNRLYWYRQTLGQGPEFLTYFQNEAQLEKSRLLSDRFSAERPKGSFSTLEIQRTEQGDSAMYLCASSFAGLATDTQYFGPGTRLTVL.

The chain uses TRBV25-1 and TRBJ2-7; possible D gene TRBD1, 6 bases. CDR1 is MGHDK, CDR2 SYGVNS, per germline. V was pared by 9 bases and J by 3 bases, with 12 bases between. The CDR3 runs to 12 residues. The CDR3 here is CASRGNYYEQYF. The DNA for the CDR3 is TGTGCCAGTAGGGGGAATTACTACGAGCAGTACTTC.

The genes are TRBV7-6 and TRBJ2-7, with TRBD1 matching 9 bases. Trimming cost V 5 bases and J 3 bases; bases outside gene matches: 8. The germline CDR1 and CDR2 sequences are SGHVS and FNYEAQ. The length of the CDR3 is 15 residues. The CDR3 coding sequence is TGTGCCAGCAGCGAGACCGGGACAGGGAACTACGAGCAGTACTTC. Its protein is CASSETGTGNYEQYF. Full variable domain (outside the CDR3, taken from reference TRBV7-6 and TRBJ2-7): GAGVSQSPRYKVTKRGQDVALRCDPISGHVSLYWYRQALGQGPEFLTYFNYEAQQDKSGLPNDRFSAERPEGSISTLTIQRTEQRDSAMYRCASSETGTGNYEQYFGPGTRLTVT.

This chain joins TRBV5-4 and TRBJ1-2; no reliable D call. Germline CDR1 is SGHNT and CDR2 is YYREEE (reference sequence). The V gene lost 0 bases and the J gene lost 2 bases, with 8 bases spanning the gap. CDR3 size: 14 residues. The CDR3: CASSLEHQNYGYTF. CDR3 nucleotides: TGTGCCAGCAGCTTGGAACACCAAAACTATGGCTACACCTTC.

This chain uses TRBV19 with TRBJ2-1; 14 bases are a match to TRBD2. The V gene's germline CDR1 is LNHDA and CDR2 SQIVND (reference sequence). V lost 6 bases to trimming and J lost 8 bases; unmatched junction nucleotides: 6. The CDR3 runs 15 residues. The CDR3, as DNA: TGTGCCAGTAGCGGAGGGGGACTAGCGGGAGATGAGCAGTTCTTC. Translating gives CASSGGGLAGDEQFF.

This sequence joins TRBV25-1 and TRBJ2-7; D remains unclear. There are 12 residues in the CDR3. CDR1 is MGHDK and CDR2 is SYGVNS in the germline V gene. Deletions cut 4 bases from V and 3 bases from J, with 7 bases between. The CDR3 is CASSAGFYEQYF. CDR3 DNA sequence: TGTGCCAGCAGTGCAGGATTCTACGAGCAGTACTTC.

The chain employs TRBV2 and TRBJ2-7; TRBD2 might be the D (6 bases). V lost 11 bases and J 0 bases, leaving 14 bases between the germline ends. The germline CDR1 and CDR2 sequences are SNHLY and FYNNEI. The CDR3 spans 13 residues. The DNA of the CDR3 is TGTGCCCACGGCCGCGGGGTCTCCTACGAGCAGTACTTC. This gives the protein CAHGRGVSYEQYF.

This clone was detected once. The rearrangement uses TRBV7-9 and TRBJ1-4, with TRBD1 identical over 8 bases. Germline values: CDR1 SEHNR, CDR2 FQNEAQ (reference sequence). This CDR3 contains 15 residues. J lost 8 bases, V lost 1 base, and 6 bases had no gene match. The CDR3: CASSLDRDRREKLFF. In DNA form, the CDR3 reads TGTGCCAGCAGCTTAGATCGGGACAGGAGAGAAAAACTGTTTTTT. Full variable domain (missing parts from reference TRBV7-9 and TRBJ1-4): DTGVSQNPRHKITKRGQNVTFRCDPISEHNRLYWYRQTLGQGPEFLTYFQNEAQLEKSRLLSDRFSAERPKGSFSTLEIQRTEQGDSAMYLCASSLDRDRREKLFFGSGTQLSVL.

The rearrangement uses TRBV2 and TRBJ2-3, with 8 bases matching TRBD1. This CDR3 is 14 amino acids long. The V gene end was trimmed by 6 bases and the J gene end by 4 bases; junction bases not matched to a gene: 6. Looked up from germline, CDR1 is SNHLY and CDR2 is FYNNEI. The CDR3, as DNA: TGTGCCAGCAGAAGACAGGGGCGCGCAGATACGCAGTATTTT. This translates into CASRRQGRADTQYF. Full variable domain (remainder filled in from reference TRBV2 and TRBJ2-3): EPEVTQTPSHQVTQMGQEVILRCVPISNHLYFYWYRQILGQKVEFLVSFYNNEISEKSEIFDDQFSVERPDGSNFTLKIRSTKLEDSAMYFCASRRQGRADTQYFGPGTRLTVL.

The CDR3 DNA reads TGCGCCAGCAGCCACCGCCCGGGACTAGCGGGTAATGAGCAGTTCTTC. Its protein is CASSHRPGLAGNEQFF. The chain uses TRBV4-1 and TRBJ2-1; TRBD2 agrees at 12 bases. The CDR3 consists of 16 residues. J was trimmed by 7 bases and V by 3 bases; bases with no gene match: 7. Germline CDR1 reads MGHRA; CDR2 reads YSYEKL.

This chain links TRBV9 with TRBJ1-1, with 9 bases lining up with TRBD1. V lost 0 bases to trimming and J lost 1 base; unmatched junction nucleotides: 1. Germline-derived CDR1 and CDR2 are SGDLS and YYNGEE. This CDR3 is built from 15 residues. This chain's CDR3 is CASSVGTGANTEAFF. The CDR3 nucleotides read TGTGCCAGCAGCGTAGGGACAGGGGCGAACACTGAAGCTTTCTTT.

This chain joins TRBV30 and TRBJ2-3; maybe TRBD1 (5 bases). CDR3 length equals 15 residues. Germline CDR1 and CDR2: GTSNPN and SVGIG (reference sequence). Deletions cut 4 bases from V and 1 base from J, with 15 bases between. CDR3 nucleotide sequence: TGTGCCTGGACCCAGGGCAATATGGGCACAGATACGCAGTATTTT. Amino acid sequence: CAWTQGNMGTDTQYF.